The sequence of this T cell receptor beta chain was determined in a study of siplizumab effects on memory and regulatory T cells. Study observations and caveats: Most alloreactive clones went unmapped to unstimulated subsets; only a minor fraction mapped. Researchers could not give a naive or memory phenotype to roughly 75-96% of proliferating CD4+ or CD8+ clones. Among mappable alloreactive CD4+ clones, the Treg-derived fraction averaged around 66% with siplizumab versus more than 25% in controls.

The data were produced by immunoSEQ multiplex PCR, yet TCRdb's version contains in-frame clones alone and is incomplete. The table has about 97,000 clones, 90% to 95% seen once. In the case of this clone: Antigen: not known.

The receptor was isolated from a human donor in good health. Sequencing input: CD4+ T cells sorted from blood.

CDR3 in DNA: TGTGCCAGCAGTGAACAGGACTATGGCTACACCTTC. It codes for CASSEQDYGYTF. This chain links TRBV28 with TRBJ1-2; TRBD1 is a possible D gene (5 bases). The CDR3 is 12 residues long. V shed 5 bases and J shed 3 bases, with 7 bases lying between them. Per germline, CDR1 MDHEN and CDR2 SYDVKM.